This paragraph reports one TCR beta chain. The sample comes from a study of cytotoxic CD8 clonotypes in ibrutinib-treated CLL. V dropped 8 bases and J dropped 3 bases, with 14 bases sitting between them. The germline V gene has CDR1 SNHLY and CDR2 FYNNEI. This CDR3 has 14 residues. Some clones are missing from TCRdb's copy, which holds only in-frame ones; the method was immunoSEQ multiplex PCR. The sample holds about 300,000 clones, more than 70% seen once. The material was PBMCs, obtained at disease progression, from a patient treated with ibrutinib. J is TRBJ1-5 and V is TRBV2, with D possibly TRBD1 on 5 matching bases. The receptor was isolated from a human donor with chronic lymphocytic leukemia. The DNA of the CDR3 is TGTGCCAGCCAGTTTAGACAGTCCAATCAGCCCCAGCATTTT. It encodes CASQFRQSNQPQHF.